A selection of T cell receptor beta chains follows, all from one sample in a study of cytomegalovirus exposure and HLA in healthy donors. The assay was immunoSEQ multiplex PCR, and TCRdb's table has in-frame clones only and misses some. Counted here are around 170,000 clones, roughly 79% occurring once; the ten biggest clones make up roughly 1.4%. Input material: PBMCs. The receptors stem from a man in his forties in good health and CMV-seronegative. The CDR3 runs from the conserved cysteine through the conserved F or W. A D gene is named only where the DNA matches it firmly. Clone size appears in some rows only: once, few, many, or a class for an expanded clone.

v_gene: TRBV5-4
abundance: .
j_gene: TRBJ2-7
d_gene: TRBD2
CDR3nt: TGTGCCAGCACCCTAGGGACTAGCGAAACCTACGAGCAGTACTTC
CDR3aa: CASTLGTSETYEQYF

v_gene: TRBV30
abundance: .
j_gene: TRBJ1-4
d_gene: .
CDR3nt: TGTGCCTGGAGTGTATCGGTAGTCCCGAATGAAAAACTGTTTTTT
CDR3aa: CAWSVSVVPNEKLFF

v_gene: TRBV6-5
abundance: .
j_gene: TRBJ1-2
d_gene: .
CDR3nt: TGTGCCAGCCGTCCTGGACAGATTTATGGCTACACCTTC
CDR3aa: CASRPGQIYGYTF

v_gene: TRBV7-7
abundance: .
j_gene: TRBJ2-7
d_gene: .
CDR3nt: TGTGCCAGCAGCTTGGGATGGGGAGGCTCCTACGAGCAGTACTTC
CDR3aa: CASSLGWGGSYEQYF

v_gene: TRBV6-1
abundance: few
j_gene: TRBJ1-1
d_gene: .
CDR3nt: TGTGCCAGCAGTCAGGGACTTAACACTGAAGCTTTCTTT
CDR3aa: CASSQGLNTEAFF

v_gene: TRBV7-8
abundance: once
j_gene: TRBJ2-5
d_gene: .
CDR3nt: TGTGCCAGCAGCGGCGGTGGGGAGACCCAGTACTTC
CDR3aa: CASSGGGETQYF

v_gene: TRBV27
abundance: .
j_gene: TRBJ1-5
d_gene: .
CDR3nt: TGTGCCAGCAGCTTCAGGGGTAGCAATCAGCCCCAGCATTTT
CDR3aa: CASSFRGSNQPQHF

v_gene: TRBV7-2
abundance: .
j_gene: TRBJ2-5
d_gene: TRBD2
CDR3nt: TGTGCCAGCAGCATCGGACTAGCGGGCCCCCGGGAGACCCAGTACTTC
CDR3aa: CASSIGLAGPRETQYF

v_gene: TRBV19
abundance: .
j_gene: TRBJ1-2
d_gene: .
CDR3nt: TGTGCCAGTATTCCGACAGACCGCTATGGCTACACCTTC
CDR3aa: CASIPTDRYGYTF

v_gene: TRBV4-2
abundance: few
j_gene: TRBJ2-4
d_gene: TRBD1
CDR3nt: TGTGCCAGCAGCCAAACGACGAGGGGGCTGAGTCCAGCCAAAAACATTCAGTACTTC
CDR3aa: CASSQTTRGLSPAKNIQYF

v_gene: TRBV14
abundance: .
j_gene: TRBJ2-1
d_gene: TRBD2
CDR3nt: TGTGCCAGCAGCCAAGCCTTTGGTCTAGCGGGGGATGAGCAGTTCTTC
CDR3aa: CASSQAFGLAGDEQFF

v_gene: TRBV5-1
abundance: .
j_gene: TRBJ1-1
d_gene: .
CDR3nt: TGCGCCAGCAATACCCCCGGACACTCGAACACTGAAGCTTTCTTT
CDR3aa: CASNTPGHSNTEAFF

v_gene: TRBV28
abundance: .
j_gene: TRBJ1-1
d_gene: TRBD1
CDR3nt: TGTGCCAGCAGCTTAATCCCGGGACAGACGAACACTGAAGCTTTCTTT
CDR3aa: CASSLIPGQTNTEAFF

v_gene: TRBV11-2
abundance: .
j_gene: TRBJ1-1
d_gene: .
CDR3nt: TGTGCCAGCAGCTCCCCCGTGGCAATTCCGAACACTGAAGCTTTCTTT
CDR3aa: CASSSPVAIPNTEAFF

v_gene: TRBV19
abundance: .
j_gene: TRBJ1-5
d_gene: TRBD1
CDR3nt: TGTGCCAGTACCTTATCGATGACAGGGGAGGGGGCTCGGCCCCAGCATTTT
CDR3aa: CASTLSMTGEGARPQHF

v_gene: TRBV27
abundance: once
j_gene: TRBJ2-1
d_gene: TRBD2
CDR3nt: TGTGCCAGCAGTTTATCGAGGCTAGCGGGTGAGAATGAGCAGTTCTTC
CDR3aa: CASSLSRLAGENEQFF

v_gene: TRBV2
abundance: .
j_gene: TRBJ1-6
d_gene: TRBD1
CDR3nt: TGTGCCAGCAGCTACGGACAGGGGGAAAATTCACCCCTCCACTTT
CDR3aa: CASSYGQGENSPLHF

v_gene: TRBV19
abundance: .
j_gene: TRBJ1-5
d_gene: .
CDR3nt: TGTGCCAGTAGTATTGACCCAGGGCTCACTCAGCCCCAGCATTTT
CDR3aa: CASSIDPGLTQPQHF

v_gene: TRBV7-2
abundance: few
j_gene: TRBJ2-1
d_gene: TRBD2
CDR3nt: TGTGCCAGCAGCTTCCTAGCGGGAGTATCCTACAATGAGCAGTTCTTC
CDR3aa: CASSFLAGVSYNEQFF

v_gene: TRBV27
abundance: .
j_gene: TRBJ2-7
d_gene: TRBD1
CDR3nt: TGTGCCAGCAGTCTTAACAGGGGAACCTACGAGCAGTACTTC
CDR3aa: CASSLNRGTYEQYF

v_gene: TRBV7-9
abundance: few
j_gene: TRBJ2-2
d_gene: .
CDR3nt: TGTGCCAGCAGCTTACTCAGGGAAAATGCCGGGGAGCTGTTTTTT
CDR3aa: CASSLLRENAGELFF

v_gene: TRBV6-1
abundance: .
j_gene: TRBJ1-1
d_gene: .
CDR3nt: TGTGCCATCCTCATCGAAACAGGTGAAGCTTTCTTT
CDR3aa: CAILIETGEAFF

v_gene: TRBV7-9
abundance: once
j_gene: TRBJ1-4
d_gene: .
CDR3nt: TGTGCCAGCAGCCGGGGACAATCTAATGAAAAACTGTTTTTT
CDR3aa: CASSRGQSNEKLFF

v_gene: TRBV7-2
abundance: .
j_gene: TRBJ2-7
d_gene: .
CDR3nt: TGTGCCAGCAGCTCGAGAGACAGTCCTTCCTACGAGCAGTACTTC
CDR3aa: CASSSRDSPSYEQYF

v_gene: TRBV11-2
abundance: .
j_gene: TRBJ2-7
d_gene: .
CDR3nt: TGTGCCAGCAGCTTTACGGGAGCCGACGAGCAGTACTTC
CDR3aa: CASSFTGADEQYF

v_gene: TRBV28
abundance: .
j_gene: TRBJ1-1
d_gene: TRBD1
CDR3nt: TGTGCCAGCAGTCCCACACAGGGGGGATTGGCTGAAGCTTTCTTT
CDR3aa: CASSPTQGGLAEAFF

v_gene: TRBV7-9
abundance: .
j_gene: TRBJ2-2
d_gene: TRBD2
CDR3nt: TGTTCCAGCAGCTTAGAGGGCGGGAGGAGAACCGGGGAGCTGTTTTTT
CDR3aa: CSSSLEGGRRTGELFF

v_gene: TRBV2
abundance: .
j_gene: TRBJ2-2
d_gene: .
CDR3nt: TGTGCCAGCAGTCCCCTTAGACTAGAGCTCACCGGGGAGCTGTTTTTT
CDR3aa: CASSPLRLELTGELFF

v_gene: TRBV6-5
abundance: .
j_gene: TRBJ2-7
d_gene: TRBD1
CDR3nt: TGTGCCAGCACCGCCGGGACAGGGTTTAACGAGCAGTACTTC
CDR3aa: CASTAGTGFNEQYF

v_gene: TRBV6-5
abundance: .
j_gene: TRBJ2-1
d_gene: .
CDR3nt: TGTGCCAGCAGTACTGGTCATGAGCAGTTCTTC
CDR3aa: CASSTGHEQFF

v_gene: TRBV23-1
abundance: .
j_gene: TRBJ2-5
d_gene: TRBD2
CDR3nt: TGCGCCAGCAGTCAATACTCATTCTCCGGGGCTAGCGGTGGGGAGACCCAGTACTTC
CDR3aa: CASSQYSFSGASGGETQYF

v_gene: TRBV28
abundance: .
j_gene: TRBJ1-5
d_gene: .
CDR3nt: TGTGCCAGCAGTTTAGCGTATAGCAATCAGCCCCAGCATTTT
CDR3aa: CASSLAYSNQPQHF

v_gene: TRBV7-3
abundance: .
j_gene: TRBJ2-1
d_gene: .
CDR3nt: TGTGCCAGCAGCTTAACCGGAGCGACCTACAATGAGCAGTTCTTC
CDR3aa: CASSLTGATYNEQFF

v_gene: TRBV6-5
abundance: .
j_gene: TRBJ2-5
d_gene: .
CDR3nt: TGTGCCAGCAGTCAGGGGGAGACCCAGTACTTC
CDR3aa: CASSQGETQYF

v_gene: TRBV7-2
abundance: .
j_gene: TRBJ2-5
d_gene: .
CDR3nt: TGTGCCAGCAGCCTATTCAGCGGGTTCGAGACCCAGTACTTC
CDR3aa: CASSLFSGFETQYF

v_gene: TRBV9
abundance: .
j_gene: TRBJ1-2
d_gene: .
CDR3nt: TGTGCCAGCAGCCCACTAGCGCAGGCGGGCTACACCTTC
CDR3aa: CASSPLAQAGYTF

v_gene: TRBV6-1
abundance: .
j_gene: TRBJ1-5
d_gene: .
CDR3nt: TGTGCCAGCAGTGCCAGGAGGGATCAGCCCCAGCATTTT
CDR3aa: CASSARRDQPQHF

v_gene: TRBV11-3
abundance: .
j_gene: TRBJ2-3
d_gene: .
CDR3nt: TGTGCCAGCAGCTTTAGTAGGAGAGGTACGCAGTATTTT
CDR3aa: CASSFSRRGTQYF

v_gene: TRBV7-7
abundance: once
j_gene: TRBJ1-1
d_gene: TRBD1
CDR3nt: TGTGCCAGCAGCGATCTTAGGACAGGCGACACTGAAGCTTTCTTT
CDR3aa: CASSDLRTGDTEAFF

v_gene: TRBV6-6
abundance: .
j_gene: TRBJ2-3
d_gene: .
CDR3nt: TGTGCCAGCAGTCCTGGGGGGGATACGCAGTATTTT
CDR3aa: CASSPGGDTQYF

v_gene: TRBV11-2
abundance: .
j_gene: TRBJ2-1
d_gene: TRBD2
CDR3nt: TGTGCCAGCAGCGCGCATCAGTGGCGGGAGTTTAATGAGCAGTTCTTC
CDR3aa: CASSAHQWREFNEQFF

v_gene: TRBV27
abundance: .
j_gene: TRBJ1-2
d_gene: .
CDR3nt: TGTGCCAGCACCCAGGACAGCCTAAACCTCTATGGCTACACCTTC
CDR3aa: CASTQDSLNLYGYTF

v_gene: TRBV6-5
abundance: .
j_gene: TRBJ1-1
d_gene: .
CDR3nt: TGTACCAGCAGTGCGGCCCTGAACACTGAAGCTTTCTTT
CDR3aa: CTSSAALNTEAFF

v_gene: TRBV19
abundance: .
j_gene: TRBJ1-5
d_gene: .
CDR3nt: TGTGCCAGTAGTATCGGGCAGCCCCAGCATTTT
CDR3aa: CASSIGQPQHF

v_gene: TRBV25-1
abundance: few
j_gene: TRBJ1-1
d_gene: .
CDR3nt: TGTGCCAGCAGTGAAGGCTGGACAGACCAGTTTGAAGCTTTCTTT
CDR3aa: CASSEGWTDQFEAFF

v_gene: TRBV27
abundance: .
j_gene: TRBJ2-7
d_gene: TRBD1
CDR3nt: TGTGCCAGCAGTCAAGGGGCGGGACAGGCGTCCTACGAGCAGTACTTC
CDR3aa: CASSQGAGQASYEQYF

v_gene: TRBV5-1
abundance: few
j_gene: TRBJ2-3
d_gene: TRBD1
CDR3nt: TGCGCCAGCAGCTCTTTACAGACAGGGACAGATACGCAGTATTTT
CDR3aa: CASSSLQTGTDTQYF